This TCR beta chain comes out of a study of response to subunit inactivated influenza vaccine. The ends were cut back, 0 bases at V and 2 bases at J, with 16 bases in the middle. The CDR3 sequence is 16 residues long. Germline V CDR1 and CDR2: DFQATT, SNEGSKA (reference sequence). This clonotype has only a few counts. Using its own MiXCR run on the RT-PCR reads, TCRdb lists one record per CDR3 protein. The sample gives about 180,000 distinct CDR3 sequences, 9.5% to 12% of which show up once; 35% to 40% is in the top ten. The starting material was CD8+ T cells sorted from PBMCs, obtained roughly 24 months after vaccination. V is TRBV20-1 and J is TRBJ1-2, with D possibly TRBD1 on 5 matching bases. The receptor comes from a man between 50 and 69 years old who received an inactivated influenza vaccine. CDR3 sequence: CSARDGGGQVNYGYTF. For the CDR3, the DNA is TGCAGTGCTAGAGATGGGGGAGGTCAGGTGAACTATGGCTACACCTTC.